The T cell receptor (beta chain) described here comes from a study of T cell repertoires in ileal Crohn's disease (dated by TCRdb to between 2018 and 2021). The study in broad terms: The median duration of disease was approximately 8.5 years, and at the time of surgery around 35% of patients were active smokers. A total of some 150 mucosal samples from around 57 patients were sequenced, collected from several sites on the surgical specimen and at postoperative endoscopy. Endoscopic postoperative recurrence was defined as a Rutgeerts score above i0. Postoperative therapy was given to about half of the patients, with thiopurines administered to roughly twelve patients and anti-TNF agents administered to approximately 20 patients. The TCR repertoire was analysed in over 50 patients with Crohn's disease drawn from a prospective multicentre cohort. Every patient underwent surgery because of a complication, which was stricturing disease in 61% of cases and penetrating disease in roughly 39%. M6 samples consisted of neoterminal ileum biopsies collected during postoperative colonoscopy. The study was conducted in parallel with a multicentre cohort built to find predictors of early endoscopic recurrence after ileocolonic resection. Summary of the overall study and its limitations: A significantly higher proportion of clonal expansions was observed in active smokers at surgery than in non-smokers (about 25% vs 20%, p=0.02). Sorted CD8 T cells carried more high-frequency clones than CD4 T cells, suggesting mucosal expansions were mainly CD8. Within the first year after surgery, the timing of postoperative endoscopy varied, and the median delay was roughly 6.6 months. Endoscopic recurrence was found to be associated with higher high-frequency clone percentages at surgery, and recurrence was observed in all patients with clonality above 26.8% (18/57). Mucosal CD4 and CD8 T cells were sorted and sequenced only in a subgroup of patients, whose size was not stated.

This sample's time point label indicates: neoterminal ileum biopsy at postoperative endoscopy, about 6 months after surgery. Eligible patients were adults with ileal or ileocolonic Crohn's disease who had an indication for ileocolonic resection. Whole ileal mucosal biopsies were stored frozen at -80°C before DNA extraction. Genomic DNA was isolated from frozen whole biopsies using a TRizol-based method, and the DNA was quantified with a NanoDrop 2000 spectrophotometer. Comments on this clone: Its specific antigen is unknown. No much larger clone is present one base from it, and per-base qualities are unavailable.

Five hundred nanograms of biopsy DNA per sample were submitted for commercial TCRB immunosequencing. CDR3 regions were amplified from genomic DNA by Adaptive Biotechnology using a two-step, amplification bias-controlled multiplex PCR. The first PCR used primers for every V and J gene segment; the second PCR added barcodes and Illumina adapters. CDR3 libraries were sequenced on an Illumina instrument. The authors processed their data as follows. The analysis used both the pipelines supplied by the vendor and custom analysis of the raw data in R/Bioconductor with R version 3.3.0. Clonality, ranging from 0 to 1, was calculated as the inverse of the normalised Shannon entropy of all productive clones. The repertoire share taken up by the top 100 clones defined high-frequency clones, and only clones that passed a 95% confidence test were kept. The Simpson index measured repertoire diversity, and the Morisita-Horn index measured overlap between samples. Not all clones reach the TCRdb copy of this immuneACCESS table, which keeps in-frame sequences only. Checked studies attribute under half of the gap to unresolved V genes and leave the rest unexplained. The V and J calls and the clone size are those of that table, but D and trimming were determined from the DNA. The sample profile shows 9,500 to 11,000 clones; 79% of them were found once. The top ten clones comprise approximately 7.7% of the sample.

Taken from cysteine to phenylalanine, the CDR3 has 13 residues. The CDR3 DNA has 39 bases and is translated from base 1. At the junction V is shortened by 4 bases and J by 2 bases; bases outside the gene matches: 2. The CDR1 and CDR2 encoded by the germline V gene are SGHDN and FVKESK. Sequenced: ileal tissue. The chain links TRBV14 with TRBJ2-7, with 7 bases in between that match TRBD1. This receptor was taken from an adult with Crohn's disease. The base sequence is TGTGCCAGCAGCCCCGGGACAGCCTACGAGCAGTACTTC. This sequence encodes CASSPGTAYEQYF.